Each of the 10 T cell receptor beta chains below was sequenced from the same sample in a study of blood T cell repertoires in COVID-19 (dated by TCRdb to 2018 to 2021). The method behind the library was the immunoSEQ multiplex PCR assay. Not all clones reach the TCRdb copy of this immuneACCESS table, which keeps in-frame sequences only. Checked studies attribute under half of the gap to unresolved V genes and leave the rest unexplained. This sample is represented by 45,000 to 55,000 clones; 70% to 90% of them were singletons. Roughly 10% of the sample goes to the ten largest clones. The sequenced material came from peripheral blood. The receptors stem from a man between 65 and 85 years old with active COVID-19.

CDR3 sequence (DNA): TGTGCCAGCAACCCCCGGGCTGAAGCTTTCTTT. Translating gives CASNPRAEAFF. This chain connects TRBV11-2 to TRBJ1-1; D is undetermined. Germline CDR1 and CDR2: SGHAT and FQNNGV. The CDR3 length is 11 residues. V was clipped by 7 bases and J by 6 bases, with 9 bases between them.

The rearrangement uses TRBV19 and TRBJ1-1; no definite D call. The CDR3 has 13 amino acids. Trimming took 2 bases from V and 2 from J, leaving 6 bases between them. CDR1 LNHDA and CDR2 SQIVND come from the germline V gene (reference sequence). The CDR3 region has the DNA TGTGCCAGTAGTATATTCAGAAACACTGAAGCTTTCTTT. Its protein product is CASSIFRNTEAFF.

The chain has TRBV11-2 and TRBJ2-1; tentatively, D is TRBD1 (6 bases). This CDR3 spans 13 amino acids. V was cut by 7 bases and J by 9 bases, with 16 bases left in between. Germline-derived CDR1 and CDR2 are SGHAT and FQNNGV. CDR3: CASNNQGGTEQFF. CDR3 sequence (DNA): TGTGCCAGCAACAACCAAGGGGGAACTGAGCAGTTCTTC.

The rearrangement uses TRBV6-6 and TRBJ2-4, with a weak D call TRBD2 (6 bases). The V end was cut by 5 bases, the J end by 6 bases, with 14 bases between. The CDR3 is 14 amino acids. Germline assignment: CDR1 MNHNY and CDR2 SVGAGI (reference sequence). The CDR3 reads CASSQTVGGNIQYF. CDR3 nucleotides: TGTGCCAGCAGTCAGACAGTGGGGGGAAACATTCAGTACTTC.

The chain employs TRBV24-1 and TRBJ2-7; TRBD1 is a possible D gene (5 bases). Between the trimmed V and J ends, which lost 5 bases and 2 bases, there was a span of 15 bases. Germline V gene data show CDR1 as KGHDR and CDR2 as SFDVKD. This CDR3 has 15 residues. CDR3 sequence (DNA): TGTGCCACCAGTGCCAAGGGGAAGGGTCCCTACGAGCAGTACTTC. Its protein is CATSAKGKGPYEQYF.

In DNA, the CDR3 is TGCGCCAGCGACGGGGGCACTGAAGCTTTCTTT. Amino acid sequence: CASDGGTEAFF. This sequence joins TRBV4-1 and TRBJ1-1; D might be TRBD1 (5 bases). The CDR3 covers 11 residues. V lost 8 bases and J 4 bases, leaving 8 bases between the germline ends. Germline assignment: CDR1 MGHRA and CDR2 YSYEKL.

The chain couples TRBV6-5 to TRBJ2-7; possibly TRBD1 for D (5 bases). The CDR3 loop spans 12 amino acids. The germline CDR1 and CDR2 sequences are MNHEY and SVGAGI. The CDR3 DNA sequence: TGTGCATCTATAGGGGAAAACGGCGAGCAGTACTTC. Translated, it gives CASIGENGEQYF.

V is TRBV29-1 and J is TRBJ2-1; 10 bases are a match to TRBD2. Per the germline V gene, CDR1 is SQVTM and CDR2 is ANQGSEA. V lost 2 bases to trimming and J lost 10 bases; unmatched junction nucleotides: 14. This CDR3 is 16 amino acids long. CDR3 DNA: TGCAGCGTTGAAAATGTAGGGACTAGCGCGGTGCTGGAGCAGTTCTTC. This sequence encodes CSVENVGTSAVLEQFF.

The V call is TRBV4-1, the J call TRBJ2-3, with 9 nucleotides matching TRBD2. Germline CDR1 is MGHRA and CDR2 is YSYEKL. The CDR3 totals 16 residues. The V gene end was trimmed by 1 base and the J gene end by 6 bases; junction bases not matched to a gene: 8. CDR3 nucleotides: TGCGCCAGCAGCCAAGCACCCAGCGGGGGGAGGGATACGCAGTATTTT. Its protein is CASSQAPSGGRDTQYF.

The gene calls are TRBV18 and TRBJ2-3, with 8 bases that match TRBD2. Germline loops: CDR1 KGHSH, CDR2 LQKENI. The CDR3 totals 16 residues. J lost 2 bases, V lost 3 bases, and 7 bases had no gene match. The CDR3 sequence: CASSPLSGINTDTQYF. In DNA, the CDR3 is TGTGCCAGCTCACCTCTTAGCGGGATCAACACAGATACGCAGTATTTT.